Given below is one T cell receptor beta chain in context. One end of the junction varies from germline; a read error may be responsible. These data come from a study of tumor and adjacent non-tumor tissue in lung cancer. The CDR3 runs 13 residues. Germline assignment: CDR1 MNHEY and CDR2 SVGEGT. The template was RNA from unsorted bulk tissue. TCRbeta libraries were built with three rounds of nested PCR, modified from ARM-PCR. MiXCR, applied by TCRdb to the multiplex PCR reads, yields one record per CDR3 protein. The sample gives just over 200,000 distinct CDR3 sequences, 71% of which show up once; 25% is in the top ten.

Sequencing was performed on lung tumor tissue. This clonotype originated in a man aged 60-69 years with non-small cell lung cancer. The chain recombines TRBV6-2 or TRBV6-3 with TRBJ2-7; TRBD2 matches at 8 bases. CDR3 protein: CTSSRTSNYEQYF. Here the CDR3 DNA reads TGTACCAGCAGCAGGACTAGCAACTACGAGCAGTACTTC.